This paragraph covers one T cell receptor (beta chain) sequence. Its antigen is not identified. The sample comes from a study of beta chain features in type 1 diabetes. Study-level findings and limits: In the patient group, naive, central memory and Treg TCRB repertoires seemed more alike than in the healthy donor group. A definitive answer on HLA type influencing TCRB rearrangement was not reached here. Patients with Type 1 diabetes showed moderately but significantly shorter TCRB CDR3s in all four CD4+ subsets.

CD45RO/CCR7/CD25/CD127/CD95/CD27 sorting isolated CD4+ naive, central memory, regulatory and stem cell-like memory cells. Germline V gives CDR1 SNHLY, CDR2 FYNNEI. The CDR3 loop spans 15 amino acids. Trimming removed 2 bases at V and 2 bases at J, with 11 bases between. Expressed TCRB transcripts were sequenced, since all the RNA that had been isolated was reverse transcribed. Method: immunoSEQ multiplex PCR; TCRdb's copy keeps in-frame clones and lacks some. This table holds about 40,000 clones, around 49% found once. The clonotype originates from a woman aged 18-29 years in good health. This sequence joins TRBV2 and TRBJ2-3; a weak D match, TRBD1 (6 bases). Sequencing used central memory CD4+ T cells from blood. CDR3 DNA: TGTGCCAGCAGTGAAATGTCAGGGGACACAGATACGCAGTATTTT. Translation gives CASSEMSGDTDTQYF.